The rows below give T cell receptor beta chains drawn from one sample of a study of cytomegalovirus exposure and HLA in healthy donors. TCRdb's copy holds only in-frame clones and misses some; the assay was immunoSEQ multiplex PCR. The sample shows around 150,000 clones, around 85% of them seen only once. Sequencing used PBMCs. All receptors come from a woman in her twenties or thirties in good health and CMV-seronegative. The CDR3 runs from the conserved cysteine through the conserved F or W. D genes are given only for firm matches. Clone size appears in some rows only: once, few, many, or a class for an expanded clone.

V	size	J	D	DNA	CDR3
TRBV30	.	TRBJ2-6	.	TGTGCCTGGACTCCCGGGGCCAACGTCCTGACTTTC	CAWTPGANVLTF
TRBV7-2	.	TRBJ2-7	TRBD2	TGTGCCAGCAGCCGGGGGGGCGGGAGGAGCAGCCACGAGCAGTACTTC	CASSRGGGRSSHEQYF
TRBV7-9	.	TRBJ2-7	.	TGTGCCAGCAGCCTAGGGGGGGGCCGGTTGTTCGAGCAGTACTTC	CASSLGGGRLFEQYF
TRBV28	.	TRBJ1-1	.	TGTGCCAGCACCAGGTTATCAAAAGCTTTCTTT	CASTRLSKAFF
TRBV7-2	.	TRBJ2-2	.	TGTGCCAGCAGCGCAAGCGACAGGGGACTACACTCGAACACCGGGGAGCTGTTTTTT	CASSASDRGLHSNTGELFF
TRBV1	.	TRBJ2-3	.	TGCACCAGCGGAGGCGTAACCCCTAGCACAGATACGCAGTATTTT	CTSGGVTPSTDTQYF
TRBV6-1	once	TRBJ1-4	.	TGTGCCAGCAGCACTAACAGGATGCCTAATGAAAAACTGTTTTTT	CASSTNRMPNEKLFF
TRBV7-8	once	TRBJ2-5	.	TGTGCCAGCAGCTTAGCGGGGGGAGAGACCCAGTACTTC	CASSLAGGETQYF
TRBV2	.	TRBJ2-2	TRBD1	TGTGCCACTGATTCCGGACAGGAAAGCCTAAACACCGGGGAGCTGTTTTTT	CATDSGQESLNTGELFF
TRBV10-3	.	TRBJ1-2	.	TGTGCCATCAACGTACGGGGTCTGAACTATGGCTACACCTTC	CAINVRGLNYGYTF
TRBV10-1	once	TRBJ2-5	.	TGCGCCAGCAGTGATGGAGGGAACCAAGAGACCCAGTACTTC	CASSDGGNQETQYF
TRBV11-2	.	TRBJ1-2	TRBD1	TGTGCCAGCGACACCGACAGGGGAGATAGGGGCTACACCTTC	CASDTDRGDRGYTF
TRBV11-2	.	TRBJ2-5	TRBD2	TGTGCCAGCAGCCGGGGACTAGCGGGAGTTAGGGAGACCCAGTACTTC	CASSRGLAGVRETQYF
TRBV27	.	TRBJ2-1	TRBD2	TGTGCCAGCAGTTTAGTGCTAGCGGGAGACAATGAGCAGTTCTTC	CASSLVLAGDNEQFF
TRBV29-1	.	TRBJ1-2	.	TGCAGCGTTGAGTCCCCAGGCGCGTATGGCTACACCTTC	CSVESPGAYGYTF
TRBV6-5	few	TRBJ1-5	TRBD1	TGTGCCAGCAGCCCGGACAGGGGGAGTCAGCCCCAGCATTTT	CASSPDRGSQPQHF
TRBV5-4	.	TRBJ1-4	TRBD1	TGTGCCAGCAGCCAGTTGACAGGGGGAAATGAAAAACTGTTTTTT	CASSQLTGGNEKLFF
TRBV27	.	TRBJ1-4	TRBD1	TGTGCCAGCAGTTTCCGGACAGGGAAGGATGAAAAACTGTTTTTT	CASSFRTGKDEKLFF
TRBV9	.	TRBJ1-6	TRBD1	TGTGCCAGCAGCCACCCGCAGGGGGCTTCGAATTCACCCCTCCACTTT	CASSHPQGASNSPLHF
TRBV9	.	TRBJ2-1	TRBD1	TGTGCCAGCAGCTTCCGACAGGGGGCAAATGAGCAGTTCTTC	CASSFRQGANEQFF
TRBV19	.	TRBJ2-3	TRBD1	TGTGCCAGTAGATGGGGACAGGTCACAGATACGCAGTATTTT	CASRWGQVTDTQYF
TRBV15	.	TRBJ2-7	.	TGTGCCACCAGCCCCGGGGCTACCGGGAGCTACGAGCAGTACTTC	CATSPGATGSYEQYF
TRBV7-8	.	TRBJ2-3	TRBD2	TGTGCCAGCAGCTTGGGGGGGACAGATACGCAGTATTTT	CASSLGGTDTQYF
TRBV5-6	.	TRBJ1-2	.	TGTGCCAGCAGCTTTTACAGGGTACGGAGTAACTATGGCTACACCTTC	CASSFYRVRSNYGYTF
TRBV6-6	.	TRBJ2-1	TRBD2	TGTGCCAGCAGTTACCTAGCGGGGAGGGCCAGTGGGAGGGAGTTCTTC	CASSYLAGRASGREFF
TRBV7-2	.	TRBJ2-1	TRBD2	TGTGCCAGCAGCCCCCGTCCCGGTAATAGCGGGAGGAGGAATGAGCAGTTCTTC	CASSPRPGNSGRRNEQFF
TRBV7-9	.	TRBJ2-4	.	TGTGCCAGCAGCTCTATAGCGATACTAGCCAAAAACATTCAGTACTTC	CASSSIAILAKNIQYF
TRBV12-5	.	TRBJ2-7	.	TGTGCTAGTGTCCCCAAGGGGATGTGGGAGCAGTACTTC	CASVPKGMWEQYF
TRBV19	.	TRBJ2-3	TRBD1	TGTGCCAGTAGATCGGCAGGGGGTGTAGATACGCAGTATTTT	CASRSAGGVDTQYF
TRBV29-1	few	TRBJ2-1	.	TGCAGCGTTGAAGCGAAGGGGGTTCCATCCTACAATGAGCAGTTCTTC	CSVEAKGVPSYNEQFF
TRBV7-2	once	TRBJ1-3	TRBD1	TGTGCCAGCAGCTTGGGACAGATCGGAAACACCATATATTTT	CASSLGQIGNTIYF
TRBV9	.	TRBJ2-3	TRBD2	TGTGCCAGCAGCGTAGAAGGCGGGGGGAACACAGATACGCAGTATTTT	CASSVEGGGNTDTQYF
TRBV18	.	TRBJ1-2	.	TGTGCCAGCTCACCGATCGGGGACAGCTACACCTTC	CASSPIGDSYTF
TRBV5-1	.	TRBJ2-3	.	TGCGCCAGCAGCTTGACTCAGGGTAGGGATACGCAGTATTTT	CASSLTQGRDTQYF
TRBV6-6	.	TRBJ2-3	TRBD1	TGTGCCAGCAGCAGGGGGCCGAGCACAGATACGCAGTATTTT	CASSRGPSTDTQYF